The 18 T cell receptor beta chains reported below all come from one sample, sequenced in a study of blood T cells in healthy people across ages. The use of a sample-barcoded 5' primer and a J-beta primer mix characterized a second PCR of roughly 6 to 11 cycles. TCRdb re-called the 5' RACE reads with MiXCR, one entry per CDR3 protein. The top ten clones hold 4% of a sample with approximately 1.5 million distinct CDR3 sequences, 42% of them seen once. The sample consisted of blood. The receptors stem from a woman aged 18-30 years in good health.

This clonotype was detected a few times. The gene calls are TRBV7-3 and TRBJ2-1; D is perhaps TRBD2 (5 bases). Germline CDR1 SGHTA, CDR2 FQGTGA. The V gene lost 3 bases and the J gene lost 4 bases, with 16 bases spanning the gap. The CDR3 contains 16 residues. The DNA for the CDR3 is TGTGCCAGCAGCTTTACGGGGTCTAGTCTTTACAATGAGCAGTTCTTC. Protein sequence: CASSFTGSSLYNEQFF.

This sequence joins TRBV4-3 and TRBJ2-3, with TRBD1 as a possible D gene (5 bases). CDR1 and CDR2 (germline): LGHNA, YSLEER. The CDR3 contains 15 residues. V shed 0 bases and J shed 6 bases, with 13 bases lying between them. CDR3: CASSQDGIGVDTQYF. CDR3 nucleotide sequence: TGCGCCAGCAGCCAAGATGGGATAGGGGTGGATACGCAGTATTTT.

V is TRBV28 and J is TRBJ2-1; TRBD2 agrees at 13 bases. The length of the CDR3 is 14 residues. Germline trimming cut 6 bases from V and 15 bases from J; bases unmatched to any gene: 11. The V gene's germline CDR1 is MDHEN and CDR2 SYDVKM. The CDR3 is CASRSGGLAGAGFF. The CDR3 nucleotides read TGTGCCAGCAGAAGCGGAGGACTAGCGGGAGCTGGGTTCTTC.

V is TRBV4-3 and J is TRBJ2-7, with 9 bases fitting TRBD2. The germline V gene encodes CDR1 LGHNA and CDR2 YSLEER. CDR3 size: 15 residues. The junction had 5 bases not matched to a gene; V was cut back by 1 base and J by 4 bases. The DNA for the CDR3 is TGCGCCAGCAGCCAAGGGGCTAGCGGGGCGTACGAGCAGTACTTC. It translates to CASSQGASGAYEQYF.

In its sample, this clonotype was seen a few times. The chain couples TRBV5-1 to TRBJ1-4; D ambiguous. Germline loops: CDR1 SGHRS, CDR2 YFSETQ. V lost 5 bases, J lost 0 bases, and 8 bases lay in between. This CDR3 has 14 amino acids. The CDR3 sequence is CASRPDPTNEKLFF. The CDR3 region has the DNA TGCGCCAGCAGACCGGACCCAACTAATGAAAAACTGTTTTTT.

The CDR3 region has the DNA TGCAGCGTGGACCAACAGGGGAAGACTAACTATGGCTACACCTTC. Translated: CSVDQQGKTNYGYTF. The chain uses TRBV29-1 and TRBJ1-2, with 7 bases aligning to TRBD1. Germline V gene data show CDR1 as SQVTM and CDR2 as ANQGSEA. V shed 6 bases, J shed 0 bases, and the junction held 10 bases outside the gene matches. The CDR3 covers 15 residues. The whole variable domain, remainder taken from reference TRBV29-1 and TRBJ1-2, is SAVISQKPSRDICQRGTSLTIQCQVDSQVTMMFWYRQQPGQSLTLIATANQGSEATYESGFVIDKFPISRPNLTFSTLTVSNMSPEDSSIYLCSVDQQGKTNYGYTFGSGTRLTVV.

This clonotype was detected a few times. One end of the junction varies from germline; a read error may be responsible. The CDR3 here is CASIRGRAKNIQYF. As DNA, the CDR3 is TGTGCTAGCATTAGGGGCAGAGCCAAAAACATTCAGTACTTC. The rearrangement links TRBV7-7 to TRBJ2-4; weak D call: TRBD1 (5 bases). From germline, CDR1 is SSHAT and CDR2 FNYEAQ (reference sequence). The CDR3 has 14 residues.

CDR3 amino acids: CASSFRPENPYGYTF. Here the CDR3 DNA reads TGTGCCAGCAGTTTCCGCCCGGAGAACCCCTATGGCTACACCTTC. The rearrangement links TRBV6-6 to TRBJ1-2; no definite D call. CDR1 MNHNY and CDR2 SVGAGI come from the germline V gene (reference sequence). The CDR3 length is 15 residues. V lost 4 bases, J lost 4 bases, and 16 bases lay in between.

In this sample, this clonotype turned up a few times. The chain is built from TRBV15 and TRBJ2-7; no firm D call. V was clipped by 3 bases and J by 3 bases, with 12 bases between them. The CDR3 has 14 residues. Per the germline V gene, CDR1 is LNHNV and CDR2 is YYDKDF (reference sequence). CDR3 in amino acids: CATSRYMADYEQYF. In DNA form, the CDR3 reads TGTGCCACCAGCAGGTACATGGCTGACTACGAGCAGTACTTC.

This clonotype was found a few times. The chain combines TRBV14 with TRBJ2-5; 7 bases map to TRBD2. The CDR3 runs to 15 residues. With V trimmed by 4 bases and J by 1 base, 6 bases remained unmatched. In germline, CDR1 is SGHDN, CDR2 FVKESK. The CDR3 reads CASSLRDYFQETQYF. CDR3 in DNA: TGTGCCAGCAGCCTCCGGGACTATTTCCAAGAGACCCAGTACTTC.

The CDR3 DNA sequence: TGTGCCAGCCCTACGCGGGGGACAGGCAGTTACGAGCAGTACTTC. It yields the protein CASPTRGTGSYEQYF. The chain combines TRBV21-1 with TRBJ2-4; the listed D gene, TRBD1, was not tested against the DNA. The closer fit of TRBJ2-7 to the DNA end suggests the J call may be wrong. TRBV21-1 corresponds to a pseudogene. This CDR3 region has 15 residues.

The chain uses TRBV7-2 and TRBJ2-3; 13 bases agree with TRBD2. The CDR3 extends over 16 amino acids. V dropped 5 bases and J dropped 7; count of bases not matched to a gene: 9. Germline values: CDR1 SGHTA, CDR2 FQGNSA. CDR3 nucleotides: TGTGCCAGCAGCACCGGACTAGCGGGAGCTTCGAATACGCAGTATTTT. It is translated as CASSTGLAGASNTQYF.

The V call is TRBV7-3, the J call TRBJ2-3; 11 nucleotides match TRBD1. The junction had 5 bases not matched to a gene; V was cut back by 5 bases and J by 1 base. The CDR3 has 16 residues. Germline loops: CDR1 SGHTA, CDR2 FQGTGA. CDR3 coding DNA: TGTGCCAGCAGCCTACAGGGACAGGGGGGCACAGATACGCAGTATTTT. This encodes CASSLQGQGGTDTQYF.

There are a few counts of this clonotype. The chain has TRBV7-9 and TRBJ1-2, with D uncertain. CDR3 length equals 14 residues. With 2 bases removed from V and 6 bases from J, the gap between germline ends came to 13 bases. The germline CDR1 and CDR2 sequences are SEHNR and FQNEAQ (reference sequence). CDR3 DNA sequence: TGTGCCAGCAGCTTATCTCGGCTGGAAGATGGCTACACCTTC. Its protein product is CASSLSRLEDGYTF.

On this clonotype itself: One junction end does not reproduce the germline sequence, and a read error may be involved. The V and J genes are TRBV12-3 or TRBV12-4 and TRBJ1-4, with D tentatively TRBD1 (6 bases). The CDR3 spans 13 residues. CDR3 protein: CAGRGSSYEKLFF. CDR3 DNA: TGTGCCGGCAGGGGCAGTTCCTATGAAAAACTGTTTTTT.

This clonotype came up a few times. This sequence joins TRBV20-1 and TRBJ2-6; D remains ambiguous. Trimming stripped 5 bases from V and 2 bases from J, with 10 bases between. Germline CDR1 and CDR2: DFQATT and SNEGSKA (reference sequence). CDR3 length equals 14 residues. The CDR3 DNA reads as TGCAGTGCTCGCCGACGCACTGGGGCCAACGTCCTGACTTTC. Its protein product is CSARRRTGANVLTF.

The CDR3 sequence: CASSSPGLGGHEQFF. CDR3 nucleotide sequence: TGTGCCAGCAGTTCCCCGGGACTAGGGGGCCATGAGCAGTTCTTC. The J gene is TRBJ2-1, the V gene TRBV27; TRBD2 is a possible D gene (8 bases). Germline V lookup: CDR1 MNHEY, CDR2 SMNVEV (reference sequence). Between the trimmed V and J ends, which lost 4 bases and 8 bases, there was a span of 18 bases. The CDR3 has 15 amino acids.

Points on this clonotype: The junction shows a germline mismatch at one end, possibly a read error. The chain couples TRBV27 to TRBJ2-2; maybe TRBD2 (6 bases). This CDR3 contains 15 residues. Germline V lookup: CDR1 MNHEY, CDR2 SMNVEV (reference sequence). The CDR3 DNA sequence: TGTGCTAGCAGCTTAGGTCTAGCGAGGACCGGGGAGCTGTTTTTT. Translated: CASSLGLARTGELFF.